This is a list of T cell receptor beta chains from one sample in a study of control samples from healthy donors and cancer patients. Sequencing was performed with immunoSEQ multiplex PCR; in TCRdb, only in-frame clones are kept and a portion is missing. The profile covers approximately 170,000 clones, with approximately 90% appearing a single time and approximately 0.7% taken by the ten largest. Sequenced sample: blood. The receptor source for this set is a woman aged 25 to 39 in good health. Each CDR3 is given without its conserved first and last residue. Clone size appears in some rows only: once, few, many, or a class for an expanded clone.

V	J	size	CDR3
TRBV28	TRBJ1-1	NA	ASSEWGTNTEAF
TRBV4-2	TRBJ2-3	NA	ASSQTASTPPRTDTQY
TRBV6-2/TRBV6-3	TRBJ2-2	NA	ASSYGVTYTGELF
TRBV30	TRBJ1-1	NA	AWSVGGVGNTEAF
TRBV4-3	TRBJ1-1	once	ASSQDQGGNTEAF
TRBV28	TRBJ2-7	NA	ASSQGQDYEQY
TRBV11-3	TRBJ2-5	NA	ASSLSRGAMSETQY
TRBV7-2	TRBJ2-1	NA	ASSSPGRQGNYNEQF
TRBV27	TRBJ2-2	NA	ASRRIGLAGDRTGELF
TRBV28	TRBJ1-4	NA	ASSPGGRDEKLF
TRBV4-2	TRBJ2-7	NA	ASSPASGRIDEQY
TRBV27	TRBJ2-1	NA	ASSQAGTYNEQF
TRBV11-2	TRBJ2-1	NA	ASSLVVAGVLNEQF
TRBV9	TRBJ2-5	NA	ASSSSSTGYATQY
TRBV6-2/TRBV6-3	TRBJ2-7	NA	ASSYETQSYEQY
TRBV15	TRBJ2-6	NA	ATSRERGTAGANVLT
TRBV3-1/TRBV3-2	TRBJ1-4	once	AGSHAGQARDEKLF
TRBV10-1	TRBJ2-2	NA	ASSEPLLGTSGPNSNTGELF
TRBV4-2	TRBJ2-7	NA	ASSQTSGSSYEQY
TRBV2	TRBJ1-5	NA	ASRETGVNQPQH
TRBV7-9	TRBJ1-2	NA	ASSWTNNYGYT
TRBV29-1	TRBJ2-5	NA	SVGDRSDRETQY
TRBV9	TRBJ2-3	NA	ASSVGTSGSTDTQY
TRBV2	TRBJ1-6	NA	ASRRSTGRDSPLH
TRBV5-6	TRBJ1-2	once	ASSRPPANYGYT
TRBV24-1	TRBJ2-5	NA	ATSDEAGGPGETQY
TRBV14	TRBJ2-7	NA	ASSQEWSYEQY
TRBV7-8	TRBJ2-1	NA	ASSLGYRGAYNEQF
TRBV6-5	TRBJ2-7	NA	ASSPGLAFYEQY
TRBV10-3	TRBJ2-3	NA	ASHRTSGHSSTDTQY
TRBV5-6	TRBJ1-5	NA	ASSSNRQGGDQPQH
TRBV5-6	TRBJ2-6	once	ASSLWSGFSGANVLT
TRBV28	TRBJ2-1	NA	ASSSRRLADNNEQF
TRBV5-4	TRBJ2-3	NA	ASSLGNSASTDTQY
TRBV13	TRBJ1-1	NA	ASTPMDTMNTEAF
TRBV11-2	TRBJ2-3	NA	ASSLGPGSDTQY
TRBV19	TRBJ1-1	NA	AGRTYTLPNTEAF
TRBV6-5	TRBJ1-4	few	ASERQVNEKLF
TRBV11-2	TRBJ1-1	NA	ASSNRDTEAF
TRBV5-1	TRBJ2-7	NA	ASSLGPSSYEQY
TRBV6-5	TRBJ2-1	NA	ASMTGQGADEQF
TRBV28	TRBJ2-3	NA	ASILIGTDTQY
TRBV28	TRBJ2-7	once	ASSLRGVFYEQY
TRBV19	TRBJ2-3	NA	ASSAAGELSSTDTQY
TRBV5-1	TRBJ2-1	NA	ASSTLAESSYNEQF
TRBV7-2	TRBJ2-7	NA	ASSFDSYRLYYEQY
TRBV19	TRBJ2-1	NA	ASSLSSGLYEQF
TRBV28	TRBJ1-2	NA	ASRPGHHGYT